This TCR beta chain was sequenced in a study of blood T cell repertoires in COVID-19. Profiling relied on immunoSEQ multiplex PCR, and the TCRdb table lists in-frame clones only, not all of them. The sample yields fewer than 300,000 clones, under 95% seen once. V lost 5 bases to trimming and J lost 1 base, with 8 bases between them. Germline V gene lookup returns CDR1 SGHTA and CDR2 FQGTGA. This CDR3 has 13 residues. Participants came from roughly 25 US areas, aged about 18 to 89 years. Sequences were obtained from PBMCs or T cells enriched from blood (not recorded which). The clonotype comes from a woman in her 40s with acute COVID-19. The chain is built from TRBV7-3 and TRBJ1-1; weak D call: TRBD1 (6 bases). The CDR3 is CASSTTGNTEAFF. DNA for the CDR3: TGTGCCAGCAGCACGACAGGGAACACTGAAGCTTTCTTT.